Below are 10 T cell receptor beta chains sequenced from a single sample in a study of early T cells in non-severe SARS-CoV-2 infection. TCRdb reprocessed the 5' RACE reads with MiXCR, giving one entry per CDR3 protein. The sample holds 50,000 to 60,000 distinct CDR3 sequences, around 12% seen once. The sample taken for sequencing was whole blood. These receptors were taken from an adult who was a healthcare worker with PCR-confirmed SARS-CoV-2 infection or an uninfected control (not recorded which).

This chain connects TRBV9 to TRBJ2-1; 9 bases fit TRBD1. The CDR3 covers 15 residues. CDR1 and CDR2 from the germline V gene are SGDLS and YYNGEE. The V segment lost 1 base and the J segment 5 bases; nucleotides outside the gene matches: 4. The CDR3 DNA follows: TGTGCCAGCAGCGTATCCCGGACAGGGGACAATGAGCAGTTCTTC. Translating gives CASSVSRTGDNEQFF.

The rearrangement uses TRBV28 and TRBJ2-3; TRBD2 is a possible D gene (7 bases). This CDR3 is 16 amino acids long. The ends were cut back, 1 base at V and 2 bases at J, with 13 bases in the middle. CDR1 and CDR2 from the germline V gene are MDHEN and SYDVKM. CDR3 in amino acids: CASSLSYRGATDTQYF. Written as DNA, the CDR3 is TGTGCCAGCAGTTTATCCTACCGGGGGGCCACAGATACGCAGTATTTT.

This clonotype has more than one count but fewer than ten. This chain uses TRBV7-9 with TRBJ2-5, with D perhaps matching TRBD2 (6 bases). V gave up 5 bases and J gave up 5 bases, with 12 bases separating them. There are 13 residues in the CDR3. Germline CDR1 and CDR2: SEHNR and FQNEAQ (reference sequence). Here the CDR3 reads CASSTGLGETQYF. CDR3 sequence (DNA): TGTGCCAGCAGCACGGGACTGGGGGAGACCCAGTACTTC.

V is TRBV9 and J is TRBJ2-2; TRBD2 aligns across 14 bases. CDR3 size: 18 residues. The V gene end was trimmed by 4 bases and the J gene end by 2 bases; junction bases not matched to a gene: 7. Germline lookup yields CDR1 SGDLS and CDR2 YYNGEE. Here the CDR3 reads CASSPGLAGGPNTGELFF. CDR3 nucleotides: TGTGCCAGCAGCCCCGGACTAGCGGGGGGTCCTAACACCGGGGAGCTGTTTTTT.

This clonotype showed up many times. This chain uses TRBV5-4 with TRBJ2-1; 15 bases map to TRBD2. The CDR3 is made up of 16 amino acids. Germline V gene sequence: CDR1 SGHNT, CDR2 YYREEE (reference sequence). V shed 3 bases and J 8 bases; nucleotides not matched to a gene: 6. The CDR3 nucleotides are TGTGCCAGCAGCTGGACTAGCGGGGGGGCTAGCTATGAGCAGTTCTTC. Its translation is CASSWTSGGASYEQFF.

The rearrangement links TRBV7-6 to TRBJ2-5; 9 bases fit TRBD1. J lost 3 bases, V lost 5 bases, and 10 bases had no gene match. Germline-derived CDR1 and CDR2 are SGHVS and FNYEAQ. The length of the CDR3 is 16 residues. CDR3 residues: CASSPWDREGEETQYF. The CDR3 DNA follows: TGTGCCAGCAGCCCCTGGGACAGGGAGGGGGAAGAGACCCAGTACTTC. Full variable domain (remainder filled in from reference TRBV7-6 and TRBJ2-5): GAGVSQSPRYKVTKRGQDVALRCDPISGHVSLYWYRQALGQGPEFLTYFNYEAQQDKSGLPNDRFSAERPEGSISTLTIQRTEQRDSAMYRCASSPWDREGEETQYFGPGTRLLVL.

This clonotype was recorded a few times. The chain links TRBV20-1 to TRBJ1-6; possible D gene TRBD1, 5 bases. The CDR3 consists of 16 residues. The V and J ends lost 3 bases and 1 base respectively, with 13 bases between them. From germline, CDR1 is DFQATT and CDR2 SNEGSKA (reference sequence). CDR3 in DNA: TGCAGTGCTAGTAAGGGGCTAGGATCCTATAATTCACCCCTCCACTTT. Translating gives CSASKGLGSYNSPLHF.

There are a few counts of this clonotype. V gene TRBV14 combines with J gene TRBJ2-4; no reliable D call. This CDR3 comprises 13 residues. V was trimmed by 5 bases and J by 0 bases, leaving 5 bases between them. CDR1 SGHDN and CDR2 FVKESK come from the germline V gene. As DNA, the CDR3 is TGTGCCAGCAGCGCGACAGCCAAAAACATTCAGTACTTC. Amino acids: CASSATAKNIQYF. Filled out from reference TRBV14 and TRBJ2-4, the complete variable domain reads EAGVTQFPSHSVIEKGQTVTLRCDPISGHDNLYWYRRVMGKEIKFLLHFVKESKQDESGMPNNRFLAERTGGTYSTLKVQPAELEDSGVYFCASSATAKNIQYFGAGTRLSVL.

This clonotype was seen a few times. The rearrangement joins TRBV4-3 to TRBJ2-5, with D possibly called TRBD1 or TRBD2 (5 bases each). Germline CDR1 is LGHNA and CDR2 is YSLEER. V shed 0 bases and J shed 3 bases, with 26 bases lying between them. CDR3 length: 20 residues. Here the CDR3 DNA reads TGCGCCAGCAGCCAAGAGGTTTTAGGCTCCGGGGCCGCCCCTGAAGAGACCCAGTACTTC. It encodes CASSQEVLGSGAAPEETQYF.

This clonotype was picked up a small number of times. This chain links TRBV19 with TRBJ1-5; 8 positions match TRBD1. The CDR3 sequence is 14 residues long. With V trimmed by 9 bases and J by 7 bases, 11 bases remained unmatched. Germline V gene sequence: CDR1 LNHDA, CDR2 SQIVND (reference sequence). Here the CDR3 reads CASIGTGLGQPQHF. The CDR3 DNA follows: TGTGCCAGCATTGGGACAGGTCTTGGCCAGCCCCAGCATTTT. The variable domain in full, completed from reference TRBV19 and TRBJ1-5, reads DGGITQSPKYLFRKEGQNVTLSCEQNLNHDAMYWYRQDPGQGLRLIYYSQIVNDFQKGDIAEGYSVSREKKESFPLTVTSAQKNPTAFYLCASIGTGLGQPQHFGDGTRLSIL.